These 6 T cell receptor beta chains were sequenced from one sample in a study of blood T cell repertoires in COVID-19. Measured with immunoSEQ multiplex PCR; TCRdb has only the in-frame clones, and not every one. This table has 180,000 or so clones, roughly 81% appearing once. Sequenced input: peripheral blood. The receptors were gathered from a woman aged 40-49 years with COVID-19, enrolled during active disease.

This clone showed up just a few times. The chain recombines TRBV9 with TRBJ2-5, with 10 bases matching TRBD2. CDR3 size: 15 residues. V dropped 0 bases and J dropped 6; count of bases not matched to a gene: 5. Germline V gene lookup returns CDR1 SGDLS and CDR2 YYNGEE. The CDR3 is CASSVGSGGAKTQYF. CDR3 nucleotide sequence: TGTGCCAGCAGCGTAGGAAGCGGGGGGGCAAAGACCCAGTACTTC.

A remark on this clone: One end of the junction varies from germline; a read error may be responsible. The chain links TRBV19 to TRBJ2-1; D not certain. CDR1 is LNHDA, CDR2 SQIVND, per germline (reference sequence). The CDR3 has 11 residues. CDR3 amino acids: CASSIGKEQFF. CDR3 DNA sequence: TGTGCCAGTAGTATCGGTAAAGAGCAATTCTTC.

In its sample, this clone was seen once. This chain connects TRBV20-1 to TRBJ1-2; 7 bases line up with TRBD1. Losses at the gene ends were 7 bases for V and 7 bases for J; bases not matched to a gene: 6. From germline, CDR1 is DFQATT and CDR2 SNEGSKA (reference sequence). This CDR3 contains 11 residues. The CDR3 DNA sequence: TGCAGTGTTTTACAGGGGTTTGGCTACACCTTC. The encoded protein is CSVLQGFGYTF.

The chain is built from TRBV30 and TRBJ2-5, with unresolved D. Germline CDR1 reads GTSNPN; CDR2 reads SVGIG (reference sequence). The ends were cut back, 3 bases at V and 5 bases at J, with 13 bases in the middle. The CDR3 loop spans 13 amino acids. DNA for the CDR3: TGTGCCTGGAGGACCGGGTTCGGGGAGACCCAGTACTTC. This codes for CAWRTGFGETQYF.

This chain joins TRBV19 and TRBJ1-4; D unclear. Germline V CDR1 and CDR2: LNHDA, SQIVND (reference sequence). Trimming took 3 bases from V and 7 from J, leaving 15 bases between them. The CDR3 totals 15 residues. CDR3 DNA: TGTGCCAGTAGTATCGGTCTGTCGGTCGGTGAAAAACTGTTTTTT. It codes for CASSIGLSVGEKLFF.

The rearrangement joins TRBV5-1 to TRBJ2-1; 8 positions agree with TRBD2. This CDR3 region has 15 residues. The V gene end was trimmed by 3 bases and the J gene end by 0 bases; junction bases not matched to a gene: 2. Germline V gene sequence: CDR1 SGHRS, CDR2 YFSETQ. The CDR3 here is CASSSGLDSYNEQFF. The CDR3 nucleotides are TGCGCCAGCAGCTCGGGACTAGACTCCTACAATGAGCAGTTCTTC.